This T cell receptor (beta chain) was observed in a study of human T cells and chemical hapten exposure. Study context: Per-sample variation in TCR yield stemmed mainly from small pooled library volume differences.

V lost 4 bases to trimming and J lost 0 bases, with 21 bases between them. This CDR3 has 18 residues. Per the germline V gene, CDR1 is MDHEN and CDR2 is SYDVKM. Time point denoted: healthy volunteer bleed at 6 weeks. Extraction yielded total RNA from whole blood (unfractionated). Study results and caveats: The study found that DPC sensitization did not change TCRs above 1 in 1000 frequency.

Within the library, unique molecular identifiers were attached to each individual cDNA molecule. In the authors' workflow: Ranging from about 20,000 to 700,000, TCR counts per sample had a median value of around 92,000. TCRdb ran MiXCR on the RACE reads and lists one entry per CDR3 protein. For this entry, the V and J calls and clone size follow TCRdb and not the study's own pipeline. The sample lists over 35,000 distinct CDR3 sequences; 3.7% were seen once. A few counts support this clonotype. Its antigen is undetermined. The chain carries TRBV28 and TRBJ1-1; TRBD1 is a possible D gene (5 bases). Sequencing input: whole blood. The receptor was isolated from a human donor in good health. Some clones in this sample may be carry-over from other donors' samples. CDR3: CASSSQPGRGTVNTEAFF. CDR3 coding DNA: TGTGCCAGCAGTTCCCAGCCTGGCCGGGGGACGGTGAACACTGAAGCTTTCTTT.